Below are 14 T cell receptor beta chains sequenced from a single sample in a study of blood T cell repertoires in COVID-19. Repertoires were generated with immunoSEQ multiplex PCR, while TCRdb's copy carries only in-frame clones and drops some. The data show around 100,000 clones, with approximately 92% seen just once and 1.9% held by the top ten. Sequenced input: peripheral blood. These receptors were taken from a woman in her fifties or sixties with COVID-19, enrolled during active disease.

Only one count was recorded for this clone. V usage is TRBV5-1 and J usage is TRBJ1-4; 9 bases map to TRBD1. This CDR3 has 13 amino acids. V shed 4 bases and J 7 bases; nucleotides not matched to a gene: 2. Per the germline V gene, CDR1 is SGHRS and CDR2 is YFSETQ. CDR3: CASSTDRGEKLFF. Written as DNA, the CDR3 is TGCGCCAGCAGCACGGACAGGGGTGAAAAACTGTTTTTT.

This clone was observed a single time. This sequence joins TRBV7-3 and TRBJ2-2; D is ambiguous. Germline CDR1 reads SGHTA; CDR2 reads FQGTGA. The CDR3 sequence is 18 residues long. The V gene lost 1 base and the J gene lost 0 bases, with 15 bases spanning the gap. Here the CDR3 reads CASSLNPTTYSNTGELFF. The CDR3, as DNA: TGTGCCAGCAGCTTAAATCCGACGACATATTCGAACACCGGGGAGCTGTTTTTT.

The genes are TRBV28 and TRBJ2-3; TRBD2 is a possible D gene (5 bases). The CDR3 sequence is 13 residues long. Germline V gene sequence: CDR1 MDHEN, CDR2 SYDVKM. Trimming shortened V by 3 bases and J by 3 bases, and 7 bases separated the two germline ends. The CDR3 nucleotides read TGTGCCAGCAGTTTGGGGAGTACAGATACGCAGTATTTT. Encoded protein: CASSLGSTDTQYF.

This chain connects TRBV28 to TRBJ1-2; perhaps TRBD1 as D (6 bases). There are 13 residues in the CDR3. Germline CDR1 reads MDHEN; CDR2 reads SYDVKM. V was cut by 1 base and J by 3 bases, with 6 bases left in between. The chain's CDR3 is CASSLSGDYGYTF. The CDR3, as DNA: TGTGCCAGCAGTTTATCAGGGGACTATGGCTACACCTTC.

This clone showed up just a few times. Written as DNA, the CDR3 is TGTGCCAGCAGCTCCCACCCAGGACAGGGGGTCGGCAATCAGCCCCAGCATTTT. This gives the protein CASSSHPGQGVGNQPQHF. V usage is TRBV11-2 and J usage is TRBJ1-5; 10 nucleotides match TRBD1. The CDR3 has 18 residues. Germline V gene data show CDR1 as SGHAT and CDR2 as FQNNGV. V shed 4 bases and J 2 bases; nucleotides not matched to a gene: 11.

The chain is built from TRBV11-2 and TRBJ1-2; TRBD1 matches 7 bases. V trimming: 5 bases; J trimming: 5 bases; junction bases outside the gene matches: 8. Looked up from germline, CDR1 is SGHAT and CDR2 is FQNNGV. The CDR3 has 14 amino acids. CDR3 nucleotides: TGTGCCAGCAGCCAGACAGGGAACATATATGGCTACACCTTC. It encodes CASSQTGNIYGYTF.

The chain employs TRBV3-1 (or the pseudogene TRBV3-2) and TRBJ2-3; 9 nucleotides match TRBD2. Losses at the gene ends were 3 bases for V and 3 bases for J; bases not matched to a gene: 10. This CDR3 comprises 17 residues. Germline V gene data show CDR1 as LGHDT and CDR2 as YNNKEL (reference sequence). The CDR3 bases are TGTGCCAGCAGCCAGACCTCGCCGGGACTAGCTACAGATACGCAGTATTTT. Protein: CASSQTSPGLATDTQYF.

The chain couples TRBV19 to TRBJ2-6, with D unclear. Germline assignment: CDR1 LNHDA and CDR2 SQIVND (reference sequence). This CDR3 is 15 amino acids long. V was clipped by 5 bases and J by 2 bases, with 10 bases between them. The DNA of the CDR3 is TGTGCCAGTAGTGCCGCAGTCACTGGGGCCAACGTCCTGACTTTC. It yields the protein CASSAAVTGANVLTF.

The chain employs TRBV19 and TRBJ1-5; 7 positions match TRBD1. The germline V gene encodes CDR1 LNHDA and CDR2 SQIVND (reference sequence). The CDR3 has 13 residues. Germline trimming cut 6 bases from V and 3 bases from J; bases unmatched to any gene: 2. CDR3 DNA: TGTGCCAGTAGAGACAGGGACAATCAGCCCCAGCATTTT. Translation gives CASRDRDNQPQHF.

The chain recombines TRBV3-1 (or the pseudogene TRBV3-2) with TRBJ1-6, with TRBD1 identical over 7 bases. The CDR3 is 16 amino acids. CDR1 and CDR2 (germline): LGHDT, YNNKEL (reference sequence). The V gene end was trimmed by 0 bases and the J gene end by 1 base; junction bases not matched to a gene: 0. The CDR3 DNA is TGTGCCAGCAGCCAAGAACAGGGGTCCTATAATTCACCCCTCCACTTT. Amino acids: CASSQEQGSYNSPLHF.

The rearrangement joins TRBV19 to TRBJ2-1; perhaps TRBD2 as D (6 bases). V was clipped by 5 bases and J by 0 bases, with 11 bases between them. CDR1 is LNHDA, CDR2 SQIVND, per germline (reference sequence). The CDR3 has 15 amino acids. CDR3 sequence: CASSSVADSYNEQFF. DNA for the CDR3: TGTGCCAGTAGTTCGGTAGCGGACTCCTACAATGAGCAGTTCTTC.

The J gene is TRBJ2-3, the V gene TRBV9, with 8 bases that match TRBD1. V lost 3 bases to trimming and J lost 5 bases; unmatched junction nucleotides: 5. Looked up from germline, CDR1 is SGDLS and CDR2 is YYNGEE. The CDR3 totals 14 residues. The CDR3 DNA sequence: TGTGCCAGCAGCGCGCAAGACAGGGGAGATACGCAGTATTTT. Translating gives CASSAQDRGDTQYF.

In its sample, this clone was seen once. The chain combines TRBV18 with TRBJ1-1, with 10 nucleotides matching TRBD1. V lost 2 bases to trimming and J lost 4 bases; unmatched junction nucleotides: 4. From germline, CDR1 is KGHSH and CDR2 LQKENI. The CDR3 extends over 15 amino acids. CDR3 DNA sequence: TGTGCCAGCTCACCAGACAGGGGGCGAAGCACTGAAGCTTTCTTT. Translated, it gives CASSPDRGRSTEAFF.

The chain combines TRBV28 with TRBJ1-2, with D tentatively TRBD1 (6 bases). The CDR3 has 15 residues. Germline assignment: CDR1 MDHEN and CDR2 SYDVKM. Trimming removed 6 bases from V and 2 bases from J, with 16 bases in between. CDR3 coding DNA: TGTGCCAGCAGCCTTGCTGGGGGGGCGAACTATGGCTACACCTTC. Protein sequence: CASSLAGGANYGYTF.